A single TCR beta chain is shown here with its context. The data are from a study of T cell changes during pregnancy in multiple sclerosis. The CDR3 extends over 13 amino acids. V lost 8 bases and J 5 bases, leaving 17 bases between the germline ends. Germline CDR1 reads SQVTM; CDR2 reads ANQGSEA. Method: immunoSEQ multiplex PCR; TCRdb's copy keeps in-frame clones and lacks some. The data contain approximately 100,000 clones, approximately 94% of them singletons. The clonotype originates from a female donor with multiple sclerosis, enrolled in a pregnancy study. This specimen was peripheral blood, taken in the second trimester of pregnancy. V is TRBV29-1 and J is TRBJ2-3; D unresolved. The CDR3: CSLVSDPGDTQYF. As DNA, the CDR3 is TGCAGCCTCGTAAGCGACCCTGGAGATACGCAGTATTTT.